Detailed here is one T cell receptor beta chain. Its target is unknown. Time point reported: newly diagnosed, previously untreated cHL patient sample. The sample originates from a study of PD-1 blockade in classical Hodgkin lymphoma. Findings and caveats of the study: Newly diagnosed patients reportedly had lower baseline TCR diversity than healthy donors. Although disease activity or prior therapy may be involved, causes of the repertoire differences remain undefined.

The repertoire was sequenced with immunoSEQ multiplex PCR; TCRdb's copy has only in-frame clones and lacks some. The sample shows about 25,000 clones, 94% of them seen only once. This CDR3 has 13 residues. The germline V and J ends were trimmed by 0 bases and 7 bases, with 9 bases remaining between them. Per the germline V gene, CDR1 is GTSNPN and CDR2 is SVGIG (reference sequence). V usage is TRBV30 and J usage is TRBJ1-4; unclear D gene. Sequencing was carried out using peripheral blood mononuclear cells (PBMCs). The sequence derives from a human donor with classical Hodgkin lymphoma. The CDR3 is CAWSVKGSEKLFF. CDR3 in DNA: TGTGCCTGGAGTGTAAAGGGAAGTGAAAAACTGTTTTTT.